The rows below give T cell receptor beta chains drawn from one sample of a study of cytomegalovirus exposure and HLA in healthy donors. Sequencing used immunoSEQ multiplex PCR; TCRdb keeps in-frame clones, though not all of them. The table has 60,000 to 70,000 clones, less than 75% seen once. Source material: PBMCs. The receptors stem from a woman aged 25 to 45 in good health and CMV-seronegative. Both conserved end residues are part of each CDR3. A D gene is named only where the DNA matches it firmly. Size is omitted from some rows. Given values are once, few, many or a class for expanded clones.

length | D | size | J | V | DNA | CDR3
16 | . | . | TRBJ2-2 | TRBV27 | TGTGCCAGCAGTCCACCGGGGAACCACGACACCGGGGAGCTGTTTTTT | CASSPPGNHDTGELFF
16 | TRBD2 | . | TRBJ2-5 | TRBV7-8 | TGTGCCAGCAGCTTCCGACTAGCGGGGCACCAAGAGACCCAGTACTTC | CASSFRLAGHQETQYF
13 | . | once | TRBJ2-7 | TRBV27 | TGTGCCAGCAGTTTACTGGGGGCGCGGGAGCAGTACTTC | CASSLLGAREQYF
19 | TRBD1 | . | TRBJ1-1 | TRBV9 | TGTGCCAGCAGCCGCGGCCCTGGTCGGACAGGCGATATGAACACTGAAGCTTTCTTT | CASSRGPGRTGDMNTEAFF
16 | TRBD2 | once | TRBJ2-1 | TRBV6-5 | TGTGCCAGCAGTTACTCCCTAGCGGCAGCCTACAATGAGCAGTTCTTC | CASSYSLAAAYNEQFF
16 | TRBD2 | . | TRBJ2-3 | TRBV6-1 | TGTGCCAGCAGTGCCAGAACTAGCGGGGGCGGGGATACGCAGTATTTT | CASSARTSGGGDTQYF
17 | TRBD1 | . | TRBJ2-1 | TRBV7-2 | TGTGCCAGCAGCTTAGCCACGACAGGGGGCAGGTACAATGAGCAGTTCTTC | CASSLATTGGRYNEQFF
13 | . | . | TRBJ1-5 | TRBV23-1 | TGCGCCAGCAGCCGGGACTGTCCCCAGCCCCAGCATTTT | CASSRDCPQPQHF
13 | . | . | TRBJ1-5 | TRBV7-2 | TGTGCCAGCAGCTTACAGGGCAATCAGCCCCAGCATTTT | CASSLQGNQPQHF
16 | TRBD1 | . | TRBJ1-4 | TRBV5-1 | TGCGCCAGCAGCTTGGATCCGGGACAGGGTAATGAAAAACTGTTTTTT | CASSLDPGQGNEKLFF
15 | TRBD1 | . | TRBJ1-1 | TRBV15 | TGTGCCACCAGCACCACGACAGGGGATTACACTGAAGCTTTCTTT | CATSTTTGDYTEAFF
13 | TRBD1 | once | TRBJ1-2 | TRBV6-5 | TGTGCCAGCAGGGACAGGGCTTTTGATGGCTACACCTTC | CASRDRAFDGYTF
17 | . | . | TRBJ1-2 | TRBV15 | TGTGCCACCAGCAGAGATTATTTCGGCAGGGGTCAGTATGGCTACACCTTC | CATSRDYFGRGQYGYTF
15 | . | . | TRBJ2-3 | TRBV18 | TGTGCCAGCTCACCATTCCCCTCTAGCACAGATACGCAGTATTTT | CASSPFPSSTDTQYF
15 | TRBD1 | . | TRBJ2-7 | TRBV7-9 | TGTGCCAGCAGCCTCCGGGACAGGGTGGGCTACGAGCAGTACTTC | CASSLRDRVGYEQYF
16 | . | . | TRBJ1-1 | TRBV7-9 | TGTGCCAGCAGCGTTATCAGGGTATCAATGAACACTGAAGCTTTCTTT | CASSVIRVSMNTEAFF
13 | TRBD2 | few | TRBJ2-7 | TRBV6-1 | TGTGCCAGCCGCTCCCGGGAGGGGTGGGGGCAGTACTTC | CASRSREGWGQYF
15 | TRBD2 | once | TRBJ2-3 | TRBV27 | TGTGCCAGCAGTCCCCTCGGCGCGGGGGCAGATACGCAGTATTTT | CASSPLGAGADTQYF
15 | TRBD1 | few | TRBJ2-7 | TRBV7-2 | TGTGCCAGCAGCTTTCGTGGGACAGGGGGCTACGAGCAGTACTTC | CASSFRGTGGYEQYF
15 | . | . | TRBJ1-5 | TRBV2 | TGTGCCAGCAGTGAAGGAGGGGAGGTCAATCAGCCCCAGCATTTT | CASSEGGEVNQPQHF
16 | . | . | TRBJ2-1 | TRBV10-1 | TGCGCCAGCAGTGAGTGGAGGACTGGCTCCTACAATGAGCAGTTCTTC | CASSEWRTGSYNEQFF
14 | . | . | TRBJ2-5 | TRBV7-6 | TGTGCCAGCAGCTTAGGGTCCAGGGGTGAGACCCAGTACTTC | CASSLGSRGETQYF
15 | TRBD1 | . | TRBJ2-3 | TRBV10-3 | TGTGCCATCAGATACACCGTGGACAGGGTTCATACGCAGTATTTT | CAIRYTVDRVHTQYF
14 | TRBD1 | . | TRBJ1-4 | TRBV5-4 | TGTGCCAGCAGCTTAGGACAGGGAGGTGAAAAACTGTTTTTT | CASSLGQGGEKLFF
17 | . | . | TRBJ1-6 | TRBV28 | TGTGCCTTCCGAGGGGACAACCCGGTAGCCTATAATTCACCCCTCCACTTT | CAFRGDNPVAYNSPLHF
16 | . | . | TRBJ1-2 | TRBV9 | TGTGCCAGCAGCGAGTCCCGGACGGGAAAAAACTATGGCTACACCTTC | CASSESRTGKNYGYTF
15 | . | . | TRBJ2-7 | TRBV6-6 | TGTGCCAGCAGCATACAGGAGGGACTCTCCTACGAGCAGTACTTC | CASSIQEGLSYEQYF
13 | TRBD2 | . | TRBJ2-1 | TRBV30 | TGTGCCTGGAGTGTACGCGGGGGGGGTGAGCAGTTCTTC | CAWSVRGGGEQFF
14 | . | . | TRBJ1-4 | TRBV5-6 | TGTGCCAGCAGCTTGGTCGGTGGGGCTGGGGAACTGTTTTTT | CASSLVGGAGELFF
18 | TRBD2 | . | TRBJ2-6 | TRBV5-4 | TGTGCCAGCAGCCTGGAGGGGACTAGAGGGTCTGGGGCCAACGTCCTGACTTTC | CASSLEGTRGSGANVLTF
13 | . | . | TRBJ2-4 | TRBV19 | TGTGCCAGTAGTATCGAGGGCGCGGACATTCAGTACTTC | CASSIEGADIQYF
18 | TRBD2 | . | TRBJ2-5 | TRBV28 | TGTGCCAGCAGTTCCTTTAGTCCGGGACTAGGGGCTCGGGAGACCCAGTACTTC | CASSSFSPGLGARETQYF
15 | . | . | TRBJ1-2 | TRBV4-3 | TGCGCCAGCAGCCAAGATTTTAGCGGAACCTATGGCTACACCTTC | CASSQDFSGTYGYTF
14 | . | . | TRBJ1-5 | TRBV6-6 | TGTGCCAGCAGTTACGGGCAGGGTGGACAGCCCCAGCATTTT | CASSYGQGGQPQHF
16 | . | . | TRBJ1-2 | TRBV4-2 | TGTGCCAGCAGCCAAGAGCGTACAGGACCTGCTTATGGCTACACCTTC | CASSQERTGPAYGYTF
15 | . | . | TRBJ1-2 | TRBV7-2 | TGTGCCAGCAGCACTTCACAGCTATCTCGCGGGAGCTACACCTTC | CASSTSQLSRGSYTF